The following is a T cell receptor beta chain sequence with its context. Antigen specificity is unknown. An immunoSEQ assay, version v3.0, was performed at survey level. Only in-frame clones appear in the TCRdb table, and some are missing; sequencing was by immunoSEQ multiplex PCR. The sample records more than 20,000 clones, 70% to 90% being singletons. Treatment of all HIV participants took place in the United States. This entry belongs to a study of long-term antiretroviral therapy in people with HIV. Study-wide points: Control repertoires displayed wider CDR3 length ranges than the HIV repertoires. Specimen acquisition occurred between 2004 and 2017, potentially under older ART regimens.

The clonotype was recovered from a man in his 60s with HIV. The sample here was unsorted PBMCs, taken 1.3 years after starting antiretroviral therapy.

The CDR3 sequence is CASSEFSGEIYEQYF. The CDR3 region has the DNA TGTGCCAGCAGTGAATTTTCAGGGGAAATCTACGAGCAGTACTTC. This chain uses TRBV2 with TRBJ2-7, with D possibly TRBD1 on 6 matching bases. The V end lost 2 bases, the J end lost 3 bases, and 14 bases lay between the germline ends. CDR1 is SNHLY, CDR2 FYNNEI, per germline. The CDR3 totals 15 residues.